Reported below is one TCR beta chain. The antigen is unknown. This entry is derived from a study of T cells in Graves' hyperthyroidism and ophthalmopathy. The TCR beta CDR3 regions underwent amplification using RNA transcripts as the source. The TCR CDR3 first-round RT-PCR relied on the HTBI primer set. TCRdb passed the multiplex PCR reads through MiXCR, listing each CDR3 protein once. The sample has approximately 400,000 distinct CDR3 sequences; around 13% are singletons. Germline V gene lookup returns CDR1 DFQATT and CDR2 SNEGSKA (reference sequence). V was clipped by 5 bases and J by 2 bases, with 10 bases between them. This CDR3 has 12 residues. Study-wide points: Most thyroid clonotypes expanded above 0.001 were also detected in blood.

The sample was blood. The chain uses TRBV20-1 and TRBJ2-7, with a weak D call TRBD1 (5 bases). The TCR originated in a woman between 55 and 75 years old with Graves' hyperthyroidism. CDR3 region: CSAQRQTYEQYF. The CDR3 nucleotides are TGCAGTGCTCAACGACAGACCTACGAGCAGTACTTC.